This TCR beta chain was sequenced during a study of OX40 agonist ivuxolimab in advanced cancers. For the study at large: The patients received ivuxolimab by intravenous route every 2 weeks at 0.01 to 10 mg/kg. The dose-escalation cohort was roughly 83% male, with a mean age of approximately 61 years, ranging roughly 23 to 79.

TCRdb's table, derived via immunoSEQ multiplex PCR, lists solely in-frame clones and lacks some. The repertoire has 55,000 to 90,000 clones, approximately 78% of them found once; the top ten carry 1.1%. From germline, CDR1 is MNHNS and CDR2 SASEGT. The V segment lost 7 bases and the J segment 3 bases; nucleotides outside the gene matches: 9. The length of the CDR3 is 15 residues. The chain joins TRBV6-1 to TRBJ1-5; 7 positions agree with TRBD1. The sequence was collected from an adult with an advanced solid tumor such as melanoma, head and neck, liver or kidney cancer. Sequencing was performed on CD4+ or CD8+ T cells sorted from blood, taken in a trial of the OX40 agonist ivuxolimab. Written as DNA, the CDR3 is TGTGCCAGCATTCCTCGACAGGGAATCAATCAGCCCCAGCATTTT. It yields the protein CASIPRQGINQPQHF.